Detailed here is one T cell receptor (beta chain). Its antigen is currently not known. No per-base quality is available; no much larger clone lies one base away. This entry is derived from a study of CD8+CD57+ T cells in acquired aplastic anemia (dated by TCRdb to 2017 to 2018). Describing the broader study: Extracted DNA from sorted CD4+ and CD8+ cells averaged around 3.2 ug, ranging from about 0.19 to 30 ug. Mean read counts for healthy donor samples were 8.5 million to 10.8 million for CD4+ cells and about 12 million for CD8+ cells.

The study deep-sequenced TCR repertoires of sorted CD4+ and CD8+ blood T cells from severe aplastic anemia patients and healthy subjects. Ficoll-Paque density gradient centrifugation was used to isolate peripheral blood mononuclear cells. Before DNA extraction, CD4+ and CD8+ T cells were sorted with FACS or magnetic beads. Taken from cysteine to phenylalanine, the CDR3 has 15 residues. Only the CDR3 portion is preserved as DNA: 45 bases, with reading frame beginning at the first base. V lost 3 bases and J lost 10 bases, and the count of bases not matched to a germline gene is 9. The germline V gene yields SGHRS for CDR1 and YFSETQ for CDR2. General findings and caveats noted by the study authors: CD8+ Simpson's diversity did not differ significantly between patients and healthy controls (P=0.060). About 29 CD8+ CDR3 sequences were found to be shared between patients and controls, but these sequences appeared to be highly expressed in patients and within the immunodominant clones of the patients.

Genomic DNA was used as template for profiling of TCR beta VDJ combinations and CDR3 sequences. An Illumina HiSeq 2000 was the platform used for TCR repertoire sequencing. The study's processing was this. TRBV/TRBJ rearrangement plots, CDR3 size and DJ length profiles, and Simpson's diversity index were used to evaluate the repertoires. Whichever DNA sequence was most abundant in the deep sequencing data was defined as the immunodominant clone. CDR3 amino acid sequences were screened for sharing across subjects and compared with published repertoires and the VDJdb database. The public reads were run again by TCRdb, first through fastp at Q25 and then through MiXCR, and only productive beta chains were kept. Rows with one shared CDR3 protein collapse into an entry with the most common genes and DNA. The V and J calls were not made by the authors but by TCRdb's processing. Here the sample has some 130,000 distinct CDR3 sequences; 40% to 60% occur a single time. Roughly 2.5% of the sample lies in the top ten.

This receptor chain uses TRBV5-1 and TRBJ1-6, and TRBD1 matches 8 of the central bases. The source of this sequence is a human donor in good health, serving as a control. Sequencing was done on a sample of sorted CD4+, CD8+, or CD8+CD57+ T cells (not recorded which) from PBMCs. The CDR3 protein sequence reads: CASSSSDRGGSPLHF. The bases read TGCGCCAGCAGCTCCTCTGACAGGGGTGGGTCACCCCTCCACTTT.